This entry lists 5 T cell receptor beta chains sequenced from one sample in a study of OX40 agonist ivuxolimab in advanced cancers. Here immunoSEQ multiplex PCR was the method, and the copy in TCRdb shows in-frame clones only, minus some. This repertoire shows about 60,000 clones, approximately 86% found once; its top ten account for around 1%. The input for sequencing was CD4+ or CD8+ T cells sorted from blood, taken in a trial of the OX40 agonist ivuxolimab. Receptors were obtained from an adult with an advanced solid tumor such as melanoma, head and neck, liver or kidney cancer.

This clone was recorded a few times. The V gene is TRBV5-1, the J gene TRBJ1-6; 9 nucleotides match TRBD1. Germline loops: CDR1 SGHRS, CDR2 YFSETQ. Trimming took 0 bases from V and 10 from J; bases not matched to a gene: 2. CDR3 length: 14 residues. The CDR3 protein is CASSLGDRESPLHF. The CDR3 nucleotides are TGCGCCAGCAGCTTGGGGGACAGGGAGTCACCCCTCCACTTT.

The chain carries TRBV7-9 and TRBJ2-1; 9 bases line up with TRBD2. The CDR3 runs 16 residues. CDR1 SEHNR and CDR2 FQNEAQ come from the germline V gene (reference sequence). V was pared by 1 base and J by 5 bases, with 6 bases of the junction left unmatched. The CDR3 DNA follows: TGTGCCAGCAGCTTAGTGAGCGGGAGGATAGACAATGAGCAGTTCTTC. Translating gives CASSLVSGRIDNEQFF.

CDR3 protein: CASSPGLGNTIYF. CDR3 sequence (DNA): TGTGCCAGCAGCCCCGGACTTGGAAACACCATATATTTT. V and J are TRBV7-2 and TRBJ1-3; D is unclear. Trimming cost V 5 bases and J 3 bases, with 8 bases left between them. The length of the CDR3 is 13 residues. Germline V gives CDR1 SGHTA, CDR2 FQGNSA.

The chain links TRBV28 to TRBJ1-4, with D unclear. The V end was cut by 4 bases, the J end by 2 bases, with 11 bases between. Per germline, CDR1 MDHEN and CDR2 SYDVKM. This CDR3 is 15 amino acids long. In DNA, the CDR3 is TGTGCCAGCAGTTCGCCCGGAACGACTAATGAAAAACTGTTTTTT. Its translation is CASSSPGTTNEKLFF. The full variable domain, its missing parts supplied by reference TRBV28 and TRBJ1-4, is DVKVTQSSRYLVKRTGEKVFLECVQDMDHENMFWYRQDPGLGLRLIYFSYDVKMKEKGDIPEGYSVSREKKERFSLILESASTNQTSMYLCASSSPGTTNEKLFFGSGTQLSVL.

The chain recombines TRBV7-8 with TRBJ2-1, with 8 bases aligning to TRBD1. This CDR3 spans 17 amino acids. Germline assignment: CDR1 SGHVS and CDR2 FQNEAQ. Germline trimming cut 7 bases from V and 2 bases from J; bases unmatched to any gene: 13. Here the CDR3 reads CASTPLQGTGPYNEQFF. The CDR3 region has the DNA TGTGCCAGCACCCCCCTACAAGGGACAGGACCCTACAATGAGCAGTTCTTC.